This TCR beta chain was sequenced in a study of neurological immune-mediated disorders. Regarding the study as a whole: The study phylogenetically grouped the repertoires of 18 of 34 multiple sclerosis patients into one related-CDR3 cluster, a possible signature. In multiple sclerosis patients, the repertoire cluster was unrelated to clinical or MRI findings. HTLV-1-associated myelopathy led in TCR clonal expansion, while multiple sclerosis ranked lowest, below healthy controls.

The method for making cDNA was 5'RACE, and it used 10-nucleotide random UMIs. TCRdb processed the 5' RACE reads anew with MiXCR; each CDR3 protein has one entry. This table has 65,000 to 85,000 distinct CDR3 sequences, about 3% appearing once. This clonotype has at least ten counts. The antigen is not known. The CDR3 totals 15 residues. The V gene's germline CDR1 is MDHEN and CDR2 SYDVKM. V shed 2 bases and J shed 9 bases, with 14 bases lying between them. This TCR was recovered from a woman aged 45-65 years with multiple sclerosis. The sequencing sample was made of PBMCs. The V call is TRBV28, the J call TRBJ1-6, with a tentative D call TRBD1 (5 bases). The CDR3 DNA reads as TGTGCCAGCAGTTTAGGACCGACAGTCAGTTCACCCCTCCACTTT. It codes for CASSLGPTVSSPLHF.